These 10 T cell receptor beta chains originate from one sample sequenced in a study of blood T cells in healthy people across ages. Through a sample-barcoded 5' primer and a J-beta primer mix, a second PCR was run for roughly 7 to 11 cycles. TCRdb processed the 5' RACE reads anew with MiXCR; each CDR3 protein has one entry. The sample has hundreds of thousands of distinct CDR3 sequences; around 38% are singletons. Material: blood. The receptors stem from a man older than 75 in good health.

The chain employs TRBV7-8 and TRBJ2-7; 8 bases fit TRBD2. Germline V gene lookup returns CDR1 SGHVS and CDR2 FQNEAQ. After removal of 5 bases from V and 3 bases from J, the junction contained 12 bases not matched to a gene. The CDR3 runs to 16 residues. The CDR3: CASSQRGSGKLYEQYF. The CDR3 nucleotides read TGTGCCAGCAGCCAGAGGGGTAGCGGGAAACTCTACGAGCAGTACTTC.

This chain connects TRBV6-2 or TRBV6-3 to TRBJ1-2; weak D call: TRBD1 (5 bases). Germline V gene lookup returns CDR1 MNHEY and CDR2 SVGEGT. The CDR3 runs 15 residues. Trimming pared 3 bases from V and 0 bases from J, leaving 11 bases between. As DNA, the CDR3 is TGTGCCAGCAGTTATATTACGGGGGCTAACTATGGCTACACCTTC. This encodes CASSYITGANYGYTF.

This clonotype occurred a few times. This rearrangement joins TRBV29-1 to TRBJ2-7, with TRBD1 matching 12 bases. Germline CDR1 and CDR2: SQVTM and ANQGSEA. J lost 0 bases, V lost 4 bases, and 13 bases had no gene match. CDR3 length: 18 residues. This chain's CDR3 is CSVGGQGASSGGSYEQYF. In DNA form, the CDR3 reads TGCAGCGTTGGGGGACAGGGGGCCTCTAGCGGGGGCTCCTACGAGCAGTACTTC.

A few counts support this clonotype. The rearrangement uses TRBV5-1 and TRBJ2-5, with D perhaps matching TRBD2 (6 bases). The CDR3 loop spans 15 amino acids. Trimming removed 4 bases from V and 5 bases from J, with 18 bases in between. Germline-derived CDR1 and CDR2 are SGHRS and YFSETQ. CDR3 in amino acids: CASSPPGLAAETQYF. The CDR3 DNA follows: TGCGCCAGCAGCCCCCCGGGATTAGCGGCCGAGACCCAGTACTTC. Complete variable domain (other parts from reference TRBV5-1 and TRBJ2-5): KAGVTQTPRYLIKTRGQQVTLSCSPISGHRSVSWYQQTPGQGLQFLFEYFSETQRNKGNFPGRFSGRQFSNSRSEMNVSTLELGDSALYLCASSPPGLAAETQYFGPGTRLLVL.

DNA of the CDR3: TGTGCCATCAGGCCACCGAGCGGGAACGAGCAGTACTTC. This encodes CAIRPPSGNEQYF. This chain uses TRBV10-3 with TRBJ2-7; 7 positions agree with TRBD2. The CDR3 runs 13 residues. Germline lookup yields CDR1 ENHRY and CDR2 SYGVKD. Trimming removed 6 bases from V and 5 bases from J; junction bases left unmatched: 7.

Of note for this clonotype: The junction does not match germline at one end; this may be a read error. The chain couples TRBV4-3 to TRBJ2-3; 10 nucleotides match TRBD2. Germline loops: CDR1 LGHNA, CDR2 YSLEER. The CDR3 extends over 21 amino acids. The CDR3 reads CASRQDRRPSGSPSHTDTQYF. CDR3 nucleotides: TGCGCCAGCAGGCAAGATCGGAGGCCTAGCGGGAGTCCCTCTCACACAGATACGCAGTATTTT.

The rearrangement links TRBV2 to TRBJ1-2; a weak D match, TRBD1 (6 bases). With 1 base removed from V and 8 bases from J, the gap between germline ends came to 14 bases. Germline V gene lookup returns CDR1 SNHLY and CDR2 FYNNEI. CDR3 length equals 14 residues. CDR3 in DNA: TGTGCCAGCAGTGAAGGGAAACAGGGAGAGGGCTACACCTTC. Amino acid sequence: CASSEGKQGEGYTF.

This clonotype appeared a few times. This chain uses TRBV4-3 with TRBJ2-3, with 8 bases matching TRBD2. Germline CDR1 and CDR2: LGHNA and YSLEER. CDR3 length equals 18 residues. V shed 0 bases, J shed 5 bases, and the junction held 13 bases outside the gene matches. This CDR3 reads CASSQELPAGGGRDTQYF. In DNA, the CDR3 is TGCGCCAGCAGCCAAGAGCTCCCGGCGGGAGGAGGGAGAGATACGCAGTATTTT.

V and J are TRBV7-2 and TRBJ2-2, with TRBD2 as a possible D gene (7 bases). This CDR3 is 17 amino acids long. CDR1 and CDR2 from the germline V gene are SGHTA and FQGNSA. Trimming took 6 bases from V and 6 from J, leaving 23 bases between them. CDR3 residues: CASRPYNTGRGSGELFF. CDR3 coding DNA: TGTGCCAGCAGACCCTATAATACAGGGAGGGGGTCCGGGGAGCTGTTTTTT.

The chain carries TRBV14 and TRBJ2-6; no clear D gene. CDR1 and CDR2 (germline): SGHDN, FVKESK. V was cut by 4 bases and J by 0 bases, with 16 bases left in between. The CDR3 has 18 residues. CDR3 nucleotides: TGTGCCAGCAGCCTCAATACCTACGACATCTCTGGGGCCAACGTCCTGACTTTC. Protein sequence: CASSLNTYDISGANVLTF.